This T cell receptor (beta chain) was recorded in a study of cytomegalovirus exposure and HLA in healthy donors. Trimming pared 8 bases from V and 6 bases from J, leaving 10 bases between. Germline CDR1 reads MNHEY; CDR2 reads SMNVEV (reference sequence). The CDR3 contains 11 residues. Use of 60 Vbeta and 13 Jbeta primers characterized the PCR. Assay: immunoSEQ multiplex PCR; the TCRdb copy retains only in-frame clones and omits some. The sample table includes roughly 80,000 clones. The receptor comes from a man in his fifties or sixties in good health and CMV-seropositive. Sequencing input: PBMCs. This sequence joins TRBV27 and TRBJ1-1; D is ambiguous. The DNA for the CDR3 is TGTGCCAGCGGGGAGGACGCTGAAGCTTTCTTT. This translates into CASGEDAEAFF.